Listed here are 5 T cell receptor beta chains from one sample, sequenced in a study of blood T cells in healthy people across ages. A second PCR of about 7 to 11 cycles used a sample-barcoded 5' primer and a J-beta primer mix. TCRdb ran MiXCR on the 5' RACE reads and lists one entry per CDR3 protein. The data hold hundreds of thousands of distinct CDR3 sequences, with approximately 30% observed a single time. Sequencing was done on a sample of blood. Every receptor here comes from a woman over 75 in good health.

V is TRBV6-2 or TRBV6-3 and J is TRBJ1-5; D perhaps matches TRBD1 (6 bases). Trimming left V 10 bases short and J 6 bases short, with 16 bases between. The CDR3 has 13 residues. In germline, CDR1 is MNHEY, CDR2 SVGEGT. CDR3 protein: CAISRDIGQPQHF. DNA for the CDR3: TGTGCCATCTCCCGGGACATCGGTCAGCCCCAGCATTTT.

Note on this clonotype: This could be a read error, since a much larger clone is one nucleotide away. The chain has TRBV27 and TRBJ1-1; D may be TRBD1 (6 bases). The germline V gene encodes CDR1 MNHEY and CDR2 SMNVEV (reference sequence). CDR3 length: 15 residues. Trimming took 5 bases from V and 8 from J, leaving 21 bases between them. The chain's CDR3 is CASSPPRRGRAEAFF. Here the CDR3 DNA reads TGTGCCAGCAGTCCTCCCCGGCGGGGGCGGGCCGAAGCTTTCTTT.

This clonotype was seen ten or more times. The CDR3 sequence: CASYLIGDTQYF. The CDR3 nucleotides are TGTGCCAGCTACTTAATCGGAGATACGCAGTATTTT. The chain has TRBV21-1 and TRBJ2-3. TRBV21-1 is tagged as a pseudogene. There are 12 residues in the CDR3.

Notes on this clonotype: This clone may be a read error of a much larger clone one base away. The genes are TRBV7-9 and TRBJ2-5; 7 positions agree with TRBD2. V lost 5 bases to trimming and J lost 5 bases; unmatched junction nucleotides: 17. The germline gives CDR1 SEHNR, CDR2 FQNEAQ (reference sequence). The CDR3 totals 17 residues. The CDR3 DNA follows: TGTGCCAGCAGCGCAAGGGAACGGGGGGTCGCCCCTGAGACCCAGTACTTC. Its translation: CASSARERGVAPETQYF.

This clonotype has more than one count but fewer than ten. V gene TRBV2 combines with J gene TRBJ2-7; weak D call: TRBD1 (6 bases). The length of the CDR3 is 13 residues. Germline V CDR1 and CDR2: SNHLY, FYNNEI. Between the trimmed V and J ends, which lost 5 bases and 2 bases, there was a span of 10 bases. The CDR3 protein is CASSTGRTYEQYF. The CDR3 region has the DNA TGTGCCAGCAGTACAGGGAGAACCTACGAGCAGTACTTC.